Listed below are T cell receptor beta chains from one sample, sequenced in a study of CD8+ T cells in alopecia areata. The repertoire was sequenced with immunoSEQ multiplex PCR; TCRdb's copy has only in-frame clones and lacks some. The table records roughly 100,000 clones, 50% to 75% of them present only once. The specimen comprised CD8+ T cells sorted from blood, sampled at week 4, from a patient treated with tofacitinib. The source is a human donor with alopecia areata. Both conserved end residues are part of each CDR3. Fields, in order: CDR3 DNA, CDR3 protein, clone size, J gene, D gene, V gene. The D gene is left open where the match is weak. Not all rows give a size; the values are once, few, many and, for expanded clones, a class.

CDR3nt: TGCAGCGCGGCGCCGGAGAACACTGAAGCTTTCTTT; CDR3aa: CSAAPENTEAFF; abundance: .; j_gene: TRBJ1-1; d_gene: .; v_gene: TRBV29-1
CDR3nt: TGTGCCACCAGCCCCCAAGGACTGACTCGTGAGACCCAGTACTTC; CDR3aa: CATSPQGLTRETQYF; abundance: .; j_gene: TRBJ2-5; d_gene: .; v_gene: TRBV15
CDR3nt: TGTGCCAGCAGCCCTACGGAGGGTCCAGATACGCAGTATTTT; CDR3aa: CASSPTEGPDTQYF; abundance: .; j_gene: TRBJ2-3; d_gene: .; v_gene: TRBV7-9
CDR3nt: TGCAGCGTTGTGGAGCCACAGGAGGAAGCTTTCTTT; CDR3aa: CSVVEPQEEAFF; abundance: .; j_gene: TRBJ1-1; d_gene: .; v_gene: TRBV29-1
CDR3nt: TGCGCCAGCAGCCAAGATTTAGACATGAACACTGAAGCTTTCTTT; CDR3aa: CASSQDLDMNTEAFF; abundance: .; j_gene: TRBJ1-1; d_gene: .; v_gene: TRBV4-1
CDR3nt: TGTGCCAGCAGTGAAAGCAGCGGGAGGGCGTCCGGGGAGCTGTTTTTT; CDR3aa: CASSESSGRASGELFF; abundance: .; j_gene: TRBJ2-2; d_gene: TRBD2; v_gene: TRBV2
CDR3nt: TGTGCCTGGAGCGCCGGGCCTCCATCCTACGAGCAGTACTTC; CDR3aa: CAWSAGPPSYEQYF; abundance: many; j_gene: TRBJ2-7; d_gene: .; v_gene: TRBV30
CDR3nt: TGTGCCAGCAGTGACCACAATCGGGGGACGGAGGAAGCTTTCTTT; CDR3aa: CASSDHNRGTEEAFF; abundance: .; j_gene: TRBJ1-1; d_gene: .; v_gene: TRBV25-1
CDR3nt: TGCAGCGTTGAACCGAAACCCAGGAACACTGAAGCTTTCTTT; CDR3aa: CSVEPKPRNTEAFF; abundance: .; j_gene: TRBJ1-1; d_gene: .; v_gene: TRBV29-1
CDR3nt: TGTGCCAGCAGTATCGGACCAAACACCGGGGAGCTGTTTTTT; CDR3aa: CASSIGPNTGELFF; abundance: few; j_gene: TRBJ2-2; d_gene: .; v_gene: TRBV27
CDR3nt: TGCAGCGGGAGGGACAGGGGAGCTTATGGCTACACCTTC; CDR3aa: CSGRDRGAYGYTF; abundance: .; j_gene: TRBJ1-2; d_gene: TRBD1; v_gene: TRBV29-1
CDR3nt: TGTGCCAGCAGCTCCCCACCGGGACAGGGAAGAGAGACCCAGTACTTC; CDR3aa: CASSSPPGQGRETQYF; abundance: .; j_gene: TRBJ2-5; d_gene: TRBD1; v_gene: TRBV7-6
CDR3nt: TGTGCCAGCAGCTTAGGGTCACAGGGGCCGTACAATGAGCAGTTCTTC; CDR3aa: CASSLGSQGPYNEQFF; abundance: .; j_gene: TRBJ2-1; d_gene: TRBD1; v_gene: TRBV7-8
CDR3nt: TGTGCCAGCAGCCTCGGACAGGGGTTAAACACTGAAGCTTTCTTT; CDR3aa: CASSLGQGLNTEAFF; abundance: .; j_gene: TRBJ1-1; d_gene: TRBD1; v_gene: TRBV7-9
CDR3nt: TGTGCCAGCAGCCCGGGCCGGGGGAGCCGTGATACGCAGTATTTT; CDR3aa: CASSPGRGSRDTQYF; abundance: .; j_gene: TRBJ2-3; d_gene: .; v_gene: TRBV5-6
CDR3nt: TGCAGCGTTGAAGTGTTAGGGAGCTCCTACGAGCAGTACTTC; CDR3aa: CSVEVLGSSYEQYF; abundance: few; j_gene: TRBJ2-7; d_gene: .; v_gene: TRBV29-1
CDR3nt: TGTGCCAGCAGTTCGGGACAGGACCTTTTTGGCTACACCTTC; CDR3aa: CASSSGQDLFGYTF; abundance: .; j_gene: TRBJ1-2; d_gene: TRBD1; v_gene: TRBV6-5
CDR3nt: TGTGCCAGCAGCTACCATGACGGCCTAAACTATGGCTACACCTTC; CDR3aa: CASSYHDGLNYGYTF; abundance: .; j_gene: TRBJ1-2; d_gene: .; v_gene: TRBV5-6
CDR3nt: TGCAGCGTGGTACAGGGGTCCGGGGAGCTGTTTTTT; CDR3aa: CSVVQGSGELFF; abundance: .; j_gene: TRBJ2-2; d_gene: TRBD1; v_gene: TRBV29-1
CDR3nt: TGTGCCAGCAAGGGCGGGGCGGAGACCCAGTACTTC; CDR3aa: CASKGGAETQYF; abundance: few; j_gene: TRBJ2-5; d_gene: .; v_gene: TRBV11-2
CDR3nt: TGTGCCACCAGCAGACAGGACGGGCAGCCCCAGCATTTT; CDR3aa: CATSRQDGQPQHF; abundance: few; j_gene: TRBJ1-5; d_gene: .; v_gene: TRBV15
CDR3nt: TGTGCCAGCAGTTCGGATCCCGATACGCAGTATTTT; CDR3aa: CASSSDPDTQYF; abundance: once; j_gene: TRBJ2-3; d_gene: .; v_gene: TRBV25-1
CDR3nt: TGCGCCAGCCGCGACAGTAACACTGAAGCTTTCTTT; CDR3aa: CASRDSNTEAFF; abundance: .; j_gene: TRBJ1-1; d_gene: .; v_gene: TRBV5-1
CDR3nt: TGTGCCAGCAGCTTTTCTGTGAACACTGAAGCTTTCTTT; CDR3aa: CASSFSVNTEAFF; abundance: .; j_gene: TRBJ1-1; d_gene: .; v_gene: TRBV7-7
CDR3nt: TGCGCCAGCAGCTTGGGCCGGGACAGCAGATTAGTTAACTATGGCTACACCTTC; CDR3aa: CASSLGRDSRLVNYGYTF; abundance: .; j_gene: TRBJ1-2; d_gene: TRBD1; v_gene: TRBV5-1
CDR3nt: TGTGCCAGCAGCCACGCAATAGCGTCGAACACCGGGGAGCTGTTTTTT; CDR3aa: CASSHAIASNTGELFF; abundance: .; j_gene: TRBJ2-2; d_gene: .; v_gene: TRBV9
CDR3nt: TGCAGCGTTCAAGACAAGTCCTACGAGCAGTACTTC; CDR3aa: CSVQDKSYEQYF; abundance: few; j_gene: TRBJ2-7; d_gene: .; v_gene: TRBV29-1
CDR3nt: TGTGCCAGCAGTGAATGGGACAAGGTAGAAAAACTGTTTTTT; CDR3aa: CASSEWDKVEKLFF; abundance: .; j_gene: TRBJ1-4; d_gene: .; v_gene: TRBV25-1
CDR3nt: TGTGCCAGTGTGCCGGATGGTCAAGAGACCCAGTACTTC; CDR3aa: CASVPDGQETQYF; abundance: once; j_gene: TRBJ2-5; d_gene: .; v_gene: TRBV5-4
CDR3nt: TGTGCCAGCAGTGTACAAAGCTCCTACAATGAGCAGTTCTTC; CDR3aa: CASSVQSSYNEQFF; abundance: .; j_gene: TRBJ2-1; d_gene: .; v_gene: TRBV9
CDR3nt: TGTGCCAGCAGTTACTCGATGGTAGAGGCGAACTATGGCTACACCTTC; CDR3aa: CASSYSMVEANYGYTF; abundance: .; j_gene: TRBJ1-2; d_gene: .; v_gene: TRBV6-5
CDR3nt: TGCAGCGTTGAAGTGGACTTTTCCTACGAGCAGTACTTC; CDR3aa: CSVEVDFSYEQYF; abundance: .; j_gene: TRBJ2-7; d_gene: .; v_gene: TRBV29-1
CDR3nt: TGTGCCAGCAGCGGAGGACAGAGTGCCTCCTACGAGCAGTACTTC; CDR3aa: CASSGGQSASYEQYF; abundance: .; j_gene: TRBJ2-7; d_gene: .; v_gene: TRBV9
CDR3nt: TGTGCCAGCAGTGACTCGTCGGACAGGGAAGCAGATACGCAGTATTTT; CDR3aa: CASSDSSDREADTQYF; abundance: few; j_gene: TRBJ2-3; d_gene: TRBD1; v_gene: TRBV6-4
CDR3nt: TGCGCCAGCAGCGCGTCTACCGGGCCCCTGGGCACTGAAGCTTTCTTT; CDR3aa: CASSASTGPLGTEAFF; abundance: once; j_gene: TRBJ1-1; d_gene: .; v_gene: TRBV5-1
CDR3nt: TGCAGCGTTGAAGATCGGGGATACACGGAGGACAATGAGCAGTTCTTC; CDR3aa: CSVEDRGYTEDNEQFF; abundance: .; j_gene: TRBJ2-1; d_gene: .; v_gene: TRBV29-1
CDR3nt: TGCGCCAGCAGCCAGACGACAGGGACTAGGAACGAGCAGTACTTC; CDR3aa: CASSQTTGTRNEQYF; abundance: .; j_gene: TRBJ2-7; d_gene: .; v_gene: TRBV4-1
CDR3nt: TGCGCCAGCAGCCAAGGACGACAGGGGAGTTTCGAGCAGTACTTC; CDR3aa: CASSQGRQGSFEQYF; abundance: few; j_gene: TRBJ2-7; d_gene: TRBD1; v_gene: TRBV4-1
CDR3nt: TGTGCCAGCAGTGAAGCCGGGACAGGGGGCTTCCAAGAGACCCAGTACTTC; CDR3aa: CASSEAGTGGFQETQYF; abundance: .; j_gene: TRBJ2-5; d_gene: TRBD1; v_gene: TRBV25-1
CDR3nt: TGTGCCAGTAGTATAGTCACGGGAGGGACTGAAGCTTTCTTT; CDR3aa: CASSIVTGGTEAFF; abundance: .; j_gene: TRBJ1-1; d_gene: .; v_gene: TRBV19
CDR3nt: TGTGCCAGCAGTGAATTTACAGCAGCTTATAATTCACCCCTCCACTTT; CDR3aa: CASSEFTAAYNSPLHF; abundance: .; j_gene: TRBJ1-6; d_gene: .; v_gene: TRBV25-1
CDR3nt: TGCAGCGTTGGCAACCTGGAGGGCTACACCTTC; CDR3aa: CSVGNLEGYTF; abundance: few; j_gene: TRBJ1-2; d_gene: .; v_gene: TRBV29-1
CDR3nt: TGTGCCAGCAGTGTCCTTATCGGTACGGAGGGCGACGAGCAGTACTTC; CDR3aa: CASSVLIGTEGDEQYF; abundance: few; j_gene: TRBJ2-7; d_gene: .; v_gene: TRBV7-9
CDR3nt: TGTGCCAGCAGTGACTCGACTAGCGGGGGGGCAGATACGCAGTATTTT; CDR3aa: CASSDSTSGGADTQYF; abundance: medium-sized; j_gene: TRBJ2-3; d_gene: TRBD2; v_gene: TRBV6-4
CDR3nt: TGTGCCAGCAGCCCCCAGGGCGCCCTCGAGCAGTACTTC; CDR3aa: CASSPQGALEQYF; abundance: .; j_gene: TRBJ2-7; d_gene: .; v_gene: TRBV7-6
CDR3nt: TGTGCCAGCAGCTCACCCACTTTTGGAGTTACGGAGGGCGAGCAGTACTTC; CDR3aa: CASSSPTFGVTEGEQYF; abundance: .; j_gene: TRBJ2-7; d_gene: .; v_gene: TRBV7-9
CDR3nt: TGTGCCAGCAGCCCAGAGGGGGCAGGGCCCTTCCAAGAGACCCAGTACTTC; CDR3aa: CASSPEGAGPFQETQYF; abundance: .; j_gene: TRBJ2-5; d_gene: TRBD1; v_gene: TRBV7-9
CDR3nt: TGTGCCAGCAGCCTGGTTCGGGTCTCTGAAGCTTTCTTT; CDR3aa: CASSLVRVSEAFF; abundance: .; j_gene: TRBJ1-1; d_gene: .; v_gene: TRBV5-6
CDR3nt: TGTGCCAGCAGAACCGGGACAGGGAACAATGAGCAGTTCTTC; CDR3aa: CASRTGTGNNEQFF; abundance: many; j_gene: TRBJ2-1; d_gene: TRBD1; v_gene: TRBV5-8
CDR3nt: TGTGCCAGCAGTTGGACAGGGGGCTTTGACAATGAGCAGTTCTTC; CDR3aa: CASSWTGGFDNEQFF; abundance: .; j_gene: TRBJ2-1; d_gene: TRBD1; v_gene: TRBV28